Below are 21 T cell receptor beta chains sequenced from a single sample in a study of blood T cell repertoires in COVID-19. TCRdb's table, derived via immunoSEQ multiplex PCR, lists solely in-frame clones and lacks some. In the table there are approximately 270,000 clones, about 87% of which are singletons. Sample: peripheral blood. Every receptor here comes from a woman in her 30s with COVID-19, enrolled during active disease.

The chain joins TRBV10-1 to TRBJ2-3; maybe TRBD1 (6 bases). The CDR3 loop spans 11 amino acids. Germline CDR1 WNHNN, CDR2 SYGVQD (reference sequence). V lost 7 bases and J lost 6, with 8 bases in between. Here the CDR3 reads CASTQGDTQYF. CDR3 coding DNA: TGCGCCAGCACGCAGGGGGATACGCAGTATTTT.

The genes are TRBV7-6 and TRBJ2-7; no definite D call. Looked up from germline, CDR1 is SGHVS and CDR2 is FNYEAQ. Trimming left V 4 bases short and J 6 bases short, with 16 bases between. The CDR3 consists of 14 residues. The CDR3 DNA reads TGTGCCAGCAGCTCTGGTCTGGTACCGGGCGAGCAGTACTTC. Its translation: CASSSGLVPGEQYF.

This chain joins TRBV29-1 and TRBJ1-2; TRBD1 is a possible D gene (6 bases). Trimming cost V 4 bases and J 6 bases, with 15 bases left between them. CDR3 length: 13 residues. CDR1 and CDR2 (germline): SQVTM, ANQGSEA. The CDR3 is CSVAQGPFDGYTF. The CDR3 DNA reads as TGCAGCGTTGCACAGGGCCCCTTTGATGGCTACACCTTC.

In DNA, the CDR3 is TGTGCCAGCAGCTTAGCGCAGGCAGGGGGGAGCTATGGCTACACCTTC. Residues: CASSLAQAGGSYGYTF. The gene calls are TRBV7-9 and TRBJ1-2; 7 positions agree with TRBD1. The CDR3 is made up of 16 amino acids. CDR1 SEHNR and CDR2 FQNEAQ come from the germline V gene (reference sequence). J gave up 4 bases and V 0 bases, and 8 bases lay outside the gene matches.

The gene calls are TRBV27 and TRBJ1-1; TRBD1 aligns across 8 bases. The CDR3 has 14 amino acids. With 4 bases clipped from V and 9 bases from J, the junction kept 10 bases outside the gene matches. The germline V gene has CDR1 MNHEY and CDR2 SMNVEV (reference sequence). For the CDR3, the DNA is TGTGCCAGCAGTTCGGGGGCAGGGGGCCTCCAAGCTTTCTTT. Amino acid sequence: CASSSGAGGLQAFF.

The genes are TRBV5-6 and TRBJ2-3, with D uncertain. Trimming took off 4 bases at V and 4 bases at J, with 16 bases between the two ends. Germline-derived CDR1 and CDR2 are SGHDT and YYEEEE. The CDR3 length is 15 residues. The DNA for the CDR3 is TGTGCCAGCAGCGTAGCACGACGAGTAGCAGATACGCAGTATTTT. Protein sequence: CASSVARRVADTQYF.

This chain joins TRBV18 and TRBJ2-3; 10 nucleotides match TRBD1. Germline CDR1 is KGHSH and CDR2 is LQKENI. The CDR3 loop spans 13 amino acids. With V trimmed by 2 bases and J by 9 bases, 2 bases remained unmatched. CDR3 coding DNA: TGTGCCAGCTCACCAACGGACAGGGGGACGCAGTATTTT. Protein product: CASSPTDRGTQYF.

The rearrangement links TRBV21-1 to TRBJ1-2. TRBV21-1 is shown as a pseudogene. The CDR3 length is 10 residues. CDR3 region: CASAESGYTF. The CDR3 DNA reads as TGTGCCAGCGCGGAGTCTGGCTACACCTTC.

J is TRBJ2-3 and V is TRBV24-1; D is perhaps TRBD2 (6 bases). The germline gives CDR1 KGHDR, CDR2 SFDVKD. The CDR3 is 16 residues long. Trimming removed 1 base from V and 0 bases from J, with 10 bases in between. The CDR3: CATSDFSGFSTDTQYF. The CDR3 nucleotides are TGTGCCACCAGTGATTTTAGCGGTTTTAGCACAGATACGCAGTATTTT.

The CDR3 DNA follows: TGTGCCAGCAGTGAAGCAGTGGGAGTGGAAGAGACCCAGTACTTC. It specifies CASSEAVGVEETQYF. The rearrangement links TRBV2 to TRBJ2-5, with a tentative D call TRBD2 (5 bases). The CDR3 spans 15 residues. The V gene's germline CDR1 is SNHLY and CDR2 FYNNEI. V lost 0 bases, J lost 3 bases, and 11 bases lay in between.

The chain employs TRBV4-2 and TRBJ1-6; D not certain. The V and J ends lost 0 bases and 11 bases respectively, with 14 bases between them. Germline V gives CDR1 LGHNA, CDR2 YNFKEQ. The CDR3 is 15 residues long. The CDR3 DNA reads TGTGCCAGCAGCCAAGAATCCGAGGTAACGGCACCCCTCCACTTT. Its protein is CASSQESEVTAPLHF.

The CDR3 bases are TGTGCCAGCAGCCTTACGACAGGGCGGGGTTCTCAGTACTTC. This encodes CASSLTTGRGSQYF. The rearrangement joins TRBV13 to TRBJ2-7; D is perhaps TRBD1 (7 bases). The CDR3 covers 14 residues. Trimming pared 5 bases from V and 10 bases from J, leaving 21 bases between. The germline CDR1 and CDR2 sequences are PRHDT and FYEKMQ (reference sequence).

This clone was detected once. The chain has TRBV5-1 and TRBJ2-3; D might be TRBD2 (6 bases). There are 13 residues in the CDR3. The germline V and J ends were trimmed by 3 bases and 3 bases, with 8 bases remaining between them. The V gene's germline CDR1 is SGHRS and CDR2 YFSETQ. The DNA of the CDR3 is TGCGCCAGCAGCTCCGGGAGTACAGATACGCAGTATTTT. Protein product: CASSSGSTDTQYF.

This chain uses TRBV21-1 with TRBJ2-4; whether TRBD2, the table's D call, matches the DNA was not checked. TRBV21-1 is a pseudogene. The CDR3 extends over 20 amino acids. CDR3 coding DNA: TGTGCCAGCAGCAAAGAGAACAGAGGAGGGAACGAACTAGCCAAAAACATTCAGTACTTC. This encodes CASSKENRGGNELAKNIQYF.

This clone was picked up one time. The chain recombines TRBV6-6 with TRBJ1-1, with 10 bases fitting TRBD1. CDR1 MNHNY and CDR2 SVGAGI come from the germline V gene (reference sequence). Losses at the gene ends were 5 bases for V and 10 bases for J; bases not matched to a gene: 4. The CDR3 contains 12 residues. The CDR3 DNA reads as TGTGCCAGCAGTCAGGACAGGGGGGTAGCTTTCTTT. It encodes CASSQDRGVAFF.

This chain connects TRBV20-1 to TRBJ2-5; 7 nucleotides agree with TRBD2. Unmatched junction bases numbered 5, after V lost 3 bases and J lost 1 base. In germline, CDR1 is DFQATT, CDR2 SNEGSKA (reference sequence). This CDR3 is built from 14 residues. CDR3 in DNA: TGCAGTGCTAGTTCCAGCGGGGTCCAAGAGACCCAGTACTTC. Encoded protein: CSASSSGVQETQYF.

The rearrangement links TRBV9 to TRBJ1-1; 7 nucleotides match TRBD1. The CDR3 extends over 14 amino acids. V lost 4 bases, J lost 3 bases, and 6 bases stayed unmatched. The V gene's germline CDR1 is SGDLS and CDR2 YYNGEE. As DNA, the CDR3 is TGTGCCAGCAGCCCCTTCACAGGGGACACTGAAGCTTTCTTT. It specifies CASSPFTGDTEAFF.

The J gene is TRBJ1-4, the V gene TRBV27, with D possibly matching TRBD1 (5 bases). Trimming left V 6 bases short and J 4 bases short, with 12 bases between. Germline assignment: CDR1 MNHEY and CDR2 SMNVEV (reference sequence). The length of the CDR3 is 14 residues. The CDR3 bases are TGTGCCAGCAGCCTGGGGGGGAATAATGAAAAACTGTTTTTT. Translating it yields CASSLGGNNEKLFF. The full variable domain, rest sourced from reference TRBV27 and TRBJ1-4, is EAQVTQNPRYLITVTGKKLTVTCSQNMNHEYMSWYRQDPGLGLRQIYYSMNVEVTDKGDVPEGYKVSRKEKRNFPLILESPSPNQTSLYFCASSLGGNNEKLFFGSGTQLSVL.

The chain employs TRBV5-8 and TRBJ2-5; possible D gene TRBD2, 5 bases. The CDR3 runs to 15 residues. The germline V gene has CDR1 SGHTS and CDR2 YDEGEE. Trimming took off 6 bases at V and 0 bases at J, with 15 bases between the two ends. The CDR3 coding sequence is TGTGCCAGCACCCCCGGGGTTGCGGACCAAGAGACCCAGTACTTC. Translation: CASTPGVADQETQYF.

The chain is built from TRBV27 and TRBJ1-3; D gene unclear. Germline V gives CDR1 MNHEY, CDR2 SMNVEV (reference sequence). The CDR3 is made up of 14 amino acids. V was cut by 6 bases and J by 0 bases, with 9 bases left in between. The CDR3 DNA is TGTGCCAGCAGGGGCAGACCCTCTGGAAACACCATATATTTT. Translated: CASRGRPSGNTIYF.

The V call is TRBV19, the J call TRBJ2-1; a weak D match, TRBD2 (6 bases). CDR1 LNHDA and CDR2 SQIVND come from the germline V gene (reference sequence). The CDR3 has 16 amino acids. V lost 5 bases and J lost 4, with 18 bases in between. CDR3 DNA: TGTGCCAGTAGTCCTGACGGGGGAATACCTTACAATGAGCAGTTCTTC. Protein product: CASSPDGGIPYNEQFF. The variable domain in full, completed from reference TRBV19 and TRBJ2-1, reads DGGITQSPKYLFRKEGQNVTLSCEQNLNHDAMYWYRQDPGQGLRLIYYSQIVNDFQKGDIAEGYSVSREKKESFPLTVTSAQKNPTAFYLCASSPDGGIPYNEQFFGPGTRLTVL.